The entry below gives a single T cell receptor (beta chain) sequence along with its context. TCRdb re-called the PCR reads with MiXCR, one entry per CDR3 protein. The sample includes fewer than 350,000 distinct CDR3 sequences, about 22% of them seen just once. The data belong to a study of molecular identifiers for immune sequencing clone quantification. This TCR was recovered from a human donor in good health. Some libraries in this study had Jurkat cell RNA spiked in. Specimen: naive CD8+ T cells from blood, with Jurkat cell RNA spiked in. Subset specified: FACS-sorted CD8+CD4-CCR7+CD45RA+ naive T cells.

CDR3 in DNA: TGTGCCACCCCGGGACTATTAACGGGGGAGCTGTTTTTT. Residues: CATPGLLTGELFF. The chain joins TRBV19 to TRBJ2-2, with TRBD2 matching 7 bases. Germline loops: CDR1 LNHDA, CDR2 SQIVND (reference sequence). The CDR3 has 13 amino acids. V shed 10 bases, J shed 8 bases, and the junction held 10 bases outside the gene matches.